The following is a T cell receptor (beta chain) sequence with its context. The V segment lost 2 bases and the J segment 5 bases; nucleotides outside the gene matches: 3. Germline V CDR1 and CDR2: SGHTA, FQGNSA. The CDR3 spans 16 residues. The data derive from a study of blood T cell repertoires in COVID-19. The authors' processing: Amplification with reference gene primers provided the estimates of nucleated cell counts. Libraries were prepared by immunoSEQ multiplex PCR; TCRdb keeps only in-frame clonotypes and omits some of them. That table gives V, J and clone size, and the DNA gave D and trimming. The table includes more than 300,000 clones, 90% to 95% detected once. Grouping used clinical history reported by participants in a survey and questionnaire.

The clonotype originates from a woman aged 25 to 39 who had been exposed to COVID-19. The rearrangement joins TRBV7-2 to TRBJ2-3; TRBD2 matches at 14 bases. Sequencing was done on a sample of PBMCs or T cells enriched from blood (not recorded which). The CDR3 loop is CASSLRLAGGQDTQYF. The CDR3 region has the DNA TGTGCCAGCAGCTTACGACTAGCGGGGGGGCAAGATACGCAGTATTTT.